These T cell receptor beta chains were read from a single sample in a study of cytomegalovirus exposure and HLA in healthy donors. Using immunoSEQ multiplex PCR, the repertoire was profiled, and TCRdb retains in-frame clones only, with some absent. The sample has under 200,000 clones, 62% seen once. Material for sequencing was PBMCs. The receptors originated from a man aged 40-49 years in good health and CMV-seronegative. CDR3s include the opening cysteine and the closing phenylalanine or tryptophan. A D gene is named only where the DNA matches it firmly. Clone size, where shown, is once, few, many, or a class for clones that have expanded.

d_call	v_call	j_call	clone_size	cdr3_nt	cdr3_aa
.	TRBV6-4	TRBJ2-7	.	TGTGCCAGCAGTGACTCGCTATATCCGCCCCCGCACGAGCAGTACTTC	CASSDSLYPPPHEQYF
.	TRBV5-1	TRBJ1-5	.	TGCGCCAGCAGCTTGGGGCCCACCGGGAGCAATCAGCCCCAGCATTTT	CASSLGPTGSNQPQHF
TRBD2	TRBV7-2	TRBJ2-1	.	TGTGCCAGCAGCTTAATAACTAGCGGGACCTACAATGAGCAGTTCTTC	CASSLITSGTYNEQFF
.	TRBV21-1	TRBJ1-6	.	TGTGCCAGCAGACAGGGTACCGATAATTCACCCCTCCACTTT	CASRQGTDNSPLHF
TRBD2	TRBV2	TRBJ2-1	few	TGTGCCAGCAGTGAAGCGAACCTAGCGGGGACACCCTCCTACAATGAGCAGTTCTTC	CASSEANLAGTPSYNEQFF
.	TRBV18	TRBJ2-5	.	TGTGCCAGCTCACCACCTAACTATCAAGAGACCCAGTACTTC	CASSPPNYQETQYF
TRBD1	TRBV19	TRBJ2-7	.	TGTGCCAGTGCGTGGGGACAGGGACCCTACGAGCAGTACTTC	CASAWGQGPYEQYF
TRBD1	TRBV30	TRBJ1-1	.	TGTGCCTGGGACAGGGGGATCACTGAAGCTTTCTTT	CAWDRGITEAFF
.	TRBV5-1	TRBJ2-7	.	TGCGCCAGCAGCTTGGAGGCGGACTTCTACGAGCAGTACTTC	CASSLEADFYEQYF
.	TRBV2	TRBJ1-1	.	TGTGCCAGCAGGGGAGGGATAAGCACTGAAGCTTTCTTT	CASRGGISTEAFF
.	TRBV15	TRBJ2-7	.	TGTGCCACCAGGCCTGGAGGGGGCTGCTACTTC	CATRPGGGCYF
.	TRBV11-3	TRBJ2-7	.	TGTGCCAGCAGCTCCCAGGCGGGGAGCTCCTACGAGCAGTACTTC	CASSSQAGSSYEQYF
.	TRBV27	TRBJ2-7	.	TGTGCCAGCGCTCCCGGGAGAAACCGCCAATCCTACGAGCAGTACTTC	CASAPGRNRQSYEQYF
.	TRBV29-1	TRBJ2-3	once	TGCAGCGGAAAGGGGGCAGATACGCAGTATTTT	CSGKGADTQYF
.	TRBV28	TRBJ1-2	.	TGTGCCAGCAGGTCACGAGACACCCTATTCTATGGCTACACCTTC	CASRSRDTLFYGYTF
TRBD1	TRBV25-1	TRBJ2-6	few	TGTGCCAGCACCCCGACAGGGGGCAGAGGTGGGGCCAACGTCCTGACTTTC	CASTPTGGRGGANVLTF
.	TRBV5-1	TRBJ2-5	.	TGCGCCAGCAGCCCCGGCGGCTCGGAGGGGACCCAGTACTTC	CASSPGGSEGTQYF
TRBD2	TRBV19	TRBJ2-7	.	TGTGCCAGTAGTACATCTAGCGGGAGCTCCTACGAGCAGTACTTC	CASSTSSGSSYEQYF
.	TRBV28	TRBJ2-5	.	TGTGCCAGCAGTATCCGGAGGACCGGGGCCCAGTACTTC	CASSIRRTGAQYF
TRBD2	TRBV2	TRBJ2-7	.	TGTGCCAGCAGGGGGACTAGCGGAAACTACGAGCAGTACTTC	CASRGTSGNYEQYF
TRBD2	TRBV27	TRBJ2-7	.	TGTGCCAGTGGACTAGTCAACGGTCGGGAGCAGTACTTC	CASGLVNGREQYF
.	TRBV7-6	TRBJ2-2	few	TGTGCCAGCAGCTTAAATCAACACGGGGAGCTGTTTTTT	CASSLNQHGELFF
TRBD2	TRBV7-8	TRBJ2-3	.	TGTGCCAGCAGCTTAGAGGCGGGGGAAGGTTATACGCAGTATTTT	CASSLEAGEGYTQYF
.	TRBV7-3	TRBJ2-6	.	TGTGCCAGCAGCCTCAGCTCTGGGGCCAACGTCCTGACTTTC	CASSLSSGANVLTF
.	TRBV5-6	TRBJ2-2	.	TGTGCCAGCAGCTTTGGAGGGGATTTCGGGGAGCTGTTTTTT	CASSFGGDFGELFF
.	TRBV7-9	TRBJ2-7	.	TGTGCCAGCAGATCAGGGCTTTCCTACGAGCAGTACTTC	CASRSGLSYEQYF
TRBD1	TRBV28	TRBJ1-5	.	TGTGCCACTACAGGGGGCGGGGGCAATCAGCCCCAGCATTTT	CATTGGGGNQPQHF
.	TRBV30	TRBJ2-1	few	TGTGCCTGGAGCTCCGGGGGGCGGAGGTTCTTC	CAWSSGGRRFF
.	TRBV9	TRBJ1-1	.	TGTGCCAGTAGCCCTCATCAGGGGACCTACGGTGAAGCTTTCTTT	CASSPHQGTYGEAFF
TRBD1	TRBV2	TRBJ2-2	.	TGTGCCACCGACCCCGGGACAGCGTCGAACACCGGGGAGCTGTTTTTT	CATDPGTASNTGELFF
TRBD1	TRBV10-3	TRBJ2-5	few	TGTGCCACCCGGGACAGTATCCAAGAGACCCAGTACTTC	CATRDSIQETQYF
.	TRBV10-1	TRBJ2-1	.	TGCGCCAGCAATTGTAGAGGTGTTGGGAATGAGCAGTTCTTC	CASNCRGVGNEQFF
.	TRBV5-5	TRBJ2-7	once	TGTGCCAGCAGCCTATTACCGGACAGAAGGAGTCCTACCGAGCAGTACTTC	CASSLLPDRRSPTEQYF
.	TRBV18	TRBJ2-7	.	TGTGCCAGCTCCCTGTCCAGCTCCTACGAGCAGTACTTC	CASSLSSSYEQYF
.	TRBV19	TRBJ1-5	.	TGTGCCAGTAGTCCACAGGGAAGAAGCAATCAGCCCCAGCATTTT	CASSPQGRSNQPQHF
TRBD1	TRBV10-3	TRBJ2-1	.	TGTGCCATCAGGCGGGACAGGGGGTACAATGAGCAGTTCTTC	CAIRRDRGYNEQFF
.	TRBV4-3	TRBJ1-1	few	TGCGCCAGCAGCCAAGATTGGTTACAGGACAACACTGAAGCTTTCTTT	CASSQDWLQDNTEAFF
TRBD1	TRBV5-1	TRBJ2-4	.	TGCGCCAGCAGCCCGGGACAGATAGAAAACATTCAGTACTTC	CASSPGQIENIQYF
.	TRBV14	TRBJ2-7	.	TGTGCCAGCAGCCAACGTCCTCAGGCACCCAACGGTATCTACTACGAGCAGTACTTC	CASSQRPQAPNGIYYEQYF
TRBD1	TRBV28	TRBJ2-1	.	TGTGCCAGCAGTTTGCGGGACAGGGCCTACAATGAGCAGTTCTTC	CASSLRDRAYNEQFF
TRBD1	TRBV6-5	TRBJ1-4	few	TGTGCCAGCAGTTCTAAGCCGGGACAGTTGGGAGAAAAACTGTTTTTT	CASSSKPGQLGEKLFF
.	TRBV30	TRBJ2-3	.	TGTGCCTGGAGTCTCCAGGGACTCCGCACAGATACGCAGTATTTT	CAWSLQGLRTDTQYF
TRBD1	TRBV30	TRBJ2-7	.	TGTGCCTGGAGCCTTCCCCCCGGGACAGCAAAATACGAGCAGTACTTC	CAWSLPPGTAKYEQYF
TRBD2	TRBV5-1	TRBJ2-3	.	TGCGCCAGCAGCTTGGGAGAGCGGGGGCGGAATACGCAGTATTTT	CASSLGERGRNTQYF
TRBD1	TRBV5-1	TRBJ1-5	.	TGCGCCAGCAGCTACGGACAGGGTCCGGAGCCCCAGCATTTT	CASSYGQGPEPQHF
.	TRBV27	TRBJ1-1	.	TGTGCCAGCGGGCTCGCGGGGTACACTGAAGCTTTCTTT	CASGLAGYTEAFF
TRBD1	TRBV19	TRBJ2-3	.	TGTGCCAGTAGTACCGGGGACAGTAGAGATACGCAGTATTTT	CASSTGDSRDTQYF
.	TRBV7-2	TRBJ2-2	few	TGTGCCAGCAGCCCCCGGGTCACCGGGGAGCTGTTTTTT	CASSPRVTGELFF
.	TRBV19	TRBJ1-1	.	TGTGCCAGTAAATGGACCAGGGACACTGAAGCTTTCTTT	CASKWTRDTEAFF
.	TRBV13	TRBJ2-7	.	TGTGCCAGCAGCCGAAAGAGCTCCTACGAGCAGTACTTC	CASSRKSSYEQYF
.	TRBV7-9	TRBJ2-3	once	TGTGCCAGCGAACGGGCGGGGGCCACAGATACGCAGTATTTT	CASERAGATDTQYF
.	TRBV6-1	TRBJ2-7	few	TGTGCCAGCCGGTCCTACGAGCAGTACTTC	CASRSYEQYF
.	TRBV6-5	TRBJ1-1	.	TGTGCCAGCAGCTTCAGGGTCGTGAACACTGAAGCTTTCTTT	CASSFRVVNTEAFF
TRBD1	TRBV7-9	TRBJ1-5	.	TGTTCCAGCAGCGAAACAGGGGATCAGCCCCAGCATTTT	CSSSETGDQPQHF
.	TRBV11-2	TRBJ2-1	.	TGTGCCAGCAGCTCAGGGGCGTCCTACAATGAGCAGTTCTTC	CASSSGASYNEQFF